This T cell receptor beta chain comes out of a study of blood T cell repertoires in COVID-19. Study overall: COVID-19 samples collected from the United States, Italy and Spain covered acute and convalescent phases. PBMCs, B-cell-depleted T cells, or T cells were the source of the cDNA or gDNA that made up the material.

One Seattle source followed patients from active infection through their disease course. Original processing notes: For nucleated cells, counts were estimated from reference gene primer amplification. The data were produced by immunoSEQ multiplex PCR, yet TCRdb's version contains in-frame clones alone and is incomplete. The V and J calls and the clone size are those of that table, but D and trimming were determined from the DNA. The data show around 310,000 clones, around 87% seen once. With V trimmed by 6 bases and J by 2 bases, 5 bases remained unmatched. The CDR3 is made up of 14 amino acids. Looked up from germline, CDR1 is SGHDN and CDR2 is FVKESK.

This sequence joins TRBV14 and TRBJ1-1; 8 positions agree with TRBD1. Material: peripheral blood. The receptor was derived from a middle-aged woman with COVID-19, enrolled during active disease. DNA of the CDR3: TGTGCCAGCAGTCGGGACAGGAAAAACACTGAAGCTTTCTTT. It encodes CASSRDRKNTEAFF.